This T cell receptor beta chain was sequenced in a study of shared clonotypes between healthy human individuals. Germline-derived CDR1 and CDR2 are LNHNV and YYDKDF (reference sequence). Losses at the gene ends were 2 bases for V and 4 bases for J; bases not matched to a gene: 4. The CDR3 totals 15 residues. The table came from immunoSEQ multiplex PCR; TCRdb's copy has only in-frame clones and leaves some out. The sample includes more than 1,200,000 clones, 98% of them seen just once. This sequence originates from a young man in good health. Sequencing was done on a sample of naive CD4+ T cells sorted from blood. Subset denoted: CD45RA+ positively selected. V gene TRBV15 combines with J gene TRBJ2-5, with 10 bases identical to TRBD1. Here the CDR3 reads CATSRPRDRGETQYF. CDR3 bases: TGTGCCACCAGCAGACCCCGGGACAGGGGAGAGACCCAGTACTTC.